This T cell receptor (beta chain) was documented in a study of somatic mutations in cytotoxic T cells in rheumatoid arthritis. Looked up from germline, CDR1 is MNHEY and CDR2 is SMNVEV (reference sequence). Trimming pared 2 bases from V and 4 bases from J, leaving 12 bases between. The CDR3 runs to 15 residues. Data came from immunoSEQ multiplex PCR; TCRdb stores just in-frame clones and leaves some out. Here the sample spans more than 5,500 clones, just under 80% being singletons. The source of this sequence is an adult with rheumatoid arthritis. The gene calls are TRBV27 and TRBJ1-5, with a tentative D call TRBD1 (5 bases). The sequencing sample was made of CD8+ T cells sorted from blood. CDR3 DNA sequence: TGTGCCAGCAGTTTAAGCGGGGGGAAAAATCAGCCCCAGCATTTT. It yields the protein CASSLSGGKNQPQHF.